This TCR beta chain was observed in a study of blood T cell repertoires in COVID-19. Profiled with immunoSEQ multiplex PCR; TCRdb holds only in-frame clones, not every one. The data hold approximately 26,000 clones, with approximately 86% observed a single time. Germline CDR1 is SGHDN and CDR2 is FVKESK. V was shortened by 3 bases and J by 3 bases, with 14 bases between the two germline ends. The CDR3 spans 16 residues. The V call is TRBV14, the J call TRBJ1-4; D is uncertain. The TCR sequence derives from a human donor in a cohort sampled during active COVID-19. Specimen: peripheral blood. CDR3 DNA sequence: TGTGCCAGCAGCCAGGAAGGAGGAACGGCTAATGAAAAACTGTTTTTT. This translates into CASSQEGGTANEKLFF.